This TCR beta chain derives from a study of T cell responses to AZD1222 COVID-19 vaccine. Study summary: It was second doses at about 4 or about 12 weeks that were pooled. Whole-study results and caveats: Variant regions that are unmutated are reportedly the target of nearly half of spike-specific TCRs. No day 14 peak samples; only post-peak repertoires were characterized. Spike-wide vaccine-associated CD4 TCRs dominated at 160-218 and 743-854.

On this clone itself: Its specificity is unknown.

Sequencing was performed with immunoSEQ multiplex PCR; in TCRdb, only in-frame clones are kept and a portion is missing. The sample shows 150,000 to 180,000 clones, over 75% of them seen only once. This CDR3 is built from 17 residues. Trimming cost V 2 bases and J 0 bases; bases outside gene matches: 6. Germline V CDR1 and CDR2: KGHSH, LQKENI. This specimen was peripheral blood, taken on day 0 of AZD1222 vaccination. This rearrangement joins TRBV18 to TRBJ1-4; 7 positions match TRBD1. The clonotype was recovered from an adult in good health. This CDR3 reads CASSPKGQTSTNEKLFF. The CDR3 coding sequence is TGTGCCAGCTCACCAAAGGGACAGACCTCAACTAATGAAAAACTGTTTTTT.